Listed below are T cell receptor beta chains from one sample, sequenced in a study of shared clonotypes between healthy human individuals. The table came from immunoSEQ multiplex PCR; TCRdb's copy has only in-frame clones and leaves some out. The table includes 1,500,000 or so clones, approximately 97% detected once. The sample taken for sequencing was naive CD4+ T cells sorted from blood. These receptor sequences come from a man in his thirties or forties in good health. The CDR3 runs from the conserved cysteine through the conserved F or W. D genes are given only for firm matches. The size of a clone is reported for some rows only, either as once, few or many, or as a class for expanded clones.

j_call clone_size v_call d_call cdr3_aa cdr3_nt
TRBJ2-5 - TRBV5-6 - CASSKEKNLGSLETQYF TGTGCCAGCAGCAAAGAAAAGAATTTGGGGTCGTTAGAGACCCAGTACTTC
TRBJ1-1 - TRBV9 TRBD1 CASSLRTGGFDEAFF TGTGCCAGCAGCCTAAGGACAGGGGGTTTTGATGAAGCTTTCTTT
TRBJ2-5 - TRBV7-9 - CASSPPGLRNQETQYF TGTGCCAGCAGCCCCCCGGGACTTCGGAACCAAGAGACCCAGTACTTC
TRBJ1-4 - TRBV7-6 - CAARGGTNEKLFF TGTGCCGCTAGGGGTGGTACTAATGAAAAACTGTTTTTT
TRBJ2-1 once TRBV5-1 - CASSLIPGDSYNEQFF TGCGCCAGCAGTTTAATCCCGGGGGACTCCTACAATGAGCAGTTCTTC
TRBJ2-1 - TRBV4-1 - CASSQVVWTANNEQFF TGCGCCAGCAGCCAAGTTGTGTGGACAGCCAACAATGAGCAGTTCTTC
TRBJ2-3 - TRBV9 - CASSVDGGWADTQYF TGTGCCAGCAGCGTAGACGGGGGTTGGGCAGATACGCAGTATTTT
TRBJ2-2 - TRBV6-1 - CASTFSMGATGELFF TGTGCCAGCACTTTCTCGATGGGCGCCACCGGGGAGCTGTTTTTT
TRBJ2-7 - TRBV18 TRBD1 CASSPKDRDSRLF TGTGCCAGCTCACCGAAGGACAGGGACTCGAGACTCTTC
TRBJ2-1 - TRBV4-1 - CASSRWSGGDEQFF TGCGCCAGCAGCCGCTGGTCCGGAGGCGATGAGCAGTTCTTC
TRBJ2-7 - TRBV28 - CASSPPFWFTSSYEQYF TGTGCCAGCAGTCCCCCGTTTTGGTTCACCAGCTCCTACGAGCAGTACTTC
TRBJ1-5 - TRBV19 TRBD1 CASSVGTANQPQHF TGTGCCAGTAGTGTTGGGACAGCAAATCAGCCCCAGCATTTT
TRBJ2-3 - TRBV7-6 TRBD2 CASTDSVAGAADTQYF TGTGCCAGCACCGACTCAGTGGCGGGAGCGGCAGATACGCAGTATTTT
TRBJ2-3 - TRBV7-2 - CASSRRTGTDTQYF TGTGCCAGCAGCCGGAGGACTGGCACAGATACGCAGTATTTT
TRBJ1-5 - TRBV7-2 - CASSLDSGPSLSQPQHF TGTGCCAGCAGCTTAGATTCAGGACCCTCCCTCAGTCAGCCCCAGCATTTT
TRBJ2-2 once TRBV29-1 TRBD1 CSVGRTGARAGELFF TGCAGCGTTGGTAGGACAGGGGCGAGGGCCGGGGAGCTGTTTTTT
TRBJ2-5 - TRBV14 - CASSRRLETQYF TGTGCCAGCAGCCGAAGATTGGAGACCCAGTACTTC
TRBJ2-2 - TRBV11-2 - CASSLLGQNTGELFF TGTGCCAGCAGCTTATTGGGACAGAACACCGGGGAGCTGTTTTTT
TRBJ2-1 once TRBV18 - CASSPLATGSYNEQFF TGTGCCAGCTCACCGTTAGCTACGGGGTCCTACAATGAGCAGTTCTTC
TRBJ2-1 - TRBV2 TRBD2 CASRGTSGKINEQFF TGTGCCAGCAGAGGGACTAGCGGAAAGATCAATGAGCAGTTCTTC
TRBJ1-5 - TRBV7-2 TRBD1 CASSSPNRGPNQPQHF TGTGCCAGCAGTTCCCCCAACAGGGGGCCTAATCAGCCCCAGCATTTT
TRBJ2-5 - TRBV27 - CASSFTIQETQYF TGTGCCAGCAGTTTTACGATCCAAGAGACCCAGTACTTC
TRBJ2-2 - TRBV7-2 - CASSLEGGLNTGELFF TGTGCCAGCAGCTTAGAGGGCGGGTTGAACACCGGGGAGCTGTTTTTT
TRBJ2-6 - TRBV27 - CASSKQGNSPGANVLTF TGTGCCAGCAGTAAACAGGGAAATTCGCCTGGGGCCAACGTCCTGACTTTC
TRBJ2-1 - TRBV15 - CATSRDLSELWASRHNEQFF TGTGCCACCAGCAGAGATCTTTCAGAGTTATGGGCTAGCAGACACAATGAGCAGTTCTTC
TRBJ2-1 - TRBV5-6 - CASSLALGARRDEQFF TGTGCCAGCAGCTTGGCTCTGGGGGCGCGTCGTGATGAGCAGTTCTTC
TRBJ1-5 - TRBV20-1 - CSATGTTQHF TGCAGTGCTACGGGCACCACCCAGCATTTT
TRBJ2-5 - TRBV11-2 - CASSPGGRSEETQYF TGTGCCAGCAGCCCGGGTGGCCGATCGGAAGAGACCCAGTACTTC
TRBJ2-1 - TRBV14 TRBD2 CASSQESGGLAGGRSGVQFF TGTGCCAGCAGCCAAGAGTCGGGAGGACTAGCGGGAGGGCGGTCAGGGGTGCAGTTCTTC